These 27 T cell receptor beta chains were all obtained from the same sample, sequenced in a study of cytomegalovirus exposure and HLA in healthy donors. 13 Jbeta primers and 60 Vbeta primers were used for the PCR. TCRdb's table, derived via immunoSEQ multiplex PCR, lists solely in-frame clones and lacks some. Of 85,000 to 130,000 clones listed, under 80% were seen once; the top ten hold 3% to 4.5%. The sample comprised PBMCs. The receptors originated from a woman between 45 and 60 years old in good health and CMV-seropositive.

J is TRBJ2-2 and V is TRBV11-2, with no clear D. There are 14 residues in the CDR3. Germline CDR1 is SGHAT and CDR2 is FQNNGV. V lost 2 bases to trimming and J lost 5 bases, with 9 bases between them. This CDR3 reads CASSLLTGTGELFF. For the CDR3, the DNA is TGTGCCAGCAGCTTACTAACCGGGACCGGGGAGCTGTTTTTT.

V gene TRBV30 combines with J gene TRBJ2-7, with D possibly matching TRBD1 (5 bases). This CDR3 is built from 12 residues. V was shortened by 7 bases and J by 1 base, with 11 bases between the two germline ends. Germline values: CDR1 GTSNPN, CDR2 SVGIG (reference sequence). The CDR3 loop reads CAYSTDSYEQYF. The CDR3, as DNA: TGTGCCTATTCGACAGATTCCTACGAGCAGTACTTC.

The V gene is TRBV7-3, the J gene TRBJ1-5, with D tentatively TRBD1 (6 bases). The germline V and J ends were trimmed by 5 bases and 0 bases, with 14 bases remaining between them. Germline V gene sequence: CDR1 SGHTA, CDR2 FQGTGA. The CDR3 totals 16 residues. The CDR3 sequence: CASSADRPFSNQPQHF. The CDR3, as DNA: TGTGCCAGCAGCGCCGACAGGCCCTTTAGCAATCAGCCCCAGCATTTT.

The chain links TRBV2 to TRBJ1-1, with D possibly TRBD1 on 5 matching bases. V dropped 6 bases and J dropped 0 bases, with 11 bases sitting between them. The CDR3 has 14 residues. The germline CDR1 and CDR2 sequences are SNHLY and FYNNEI. The CDR3 nucleotides read TGTGCCAGCAGGGGGGGGATCTTGAACACTGAAGCTTTCTTT. Amino acids: CASRGGILNTEAFF.

This clone was detected once. The chain uses TRBV19 and TRBJ2-5; 10 nucleotides align to TRBD2. Germline values: CDR1 LNHDA, CDR2 SQIVND (reference sequence). The CDR3 extends over 17 amino acids. V lost 5 bases and J lost 2; bases outside the gene matches: 11. CDR3: CASSSSGLAEEQETQYF. The CDR3 DNA follows: TGTGCCAGTAGTTCGTCTGGACTAGCGGAGGAACAAGAGACCCAGTACTTC.

The chain recombines TRBV7-9 with TRBJ2-3; D uncertain. V was shortened by 4 bases and J by 0 bases, with 14 bases between the two germline ends. The CDR3 loop spans 16 amino acids. Germline loops: CDR1 SEHNR, CDR2 FQNEAQ (reference sequence). The CDR3: CASSSPLGTSTDTQYF. CDR3 bases: TGTGCCAGCAGCTCTCCTCTAGGAACTAGCACAGATACGCAGTATTTT.

The chain is built from TRBV14 and TRBJ1-1; TRBD1 is a possible D gene (5 bases). The germline CDR1 and CDR2 sequences are SGHDN and FVKESK. The ends were cut back, 8 bases at V and 7 bases at J, with 20 bases in the middle. This CDR3 comprises 14 residues. The CDR3 DNA follows: TGTGCCAGCGGAGCCTGGGTGGCGGGGGGTGAAGCTTTCTTT. As protein: CASGAWVAGGEAFF.

Here the CDR3 reads CASSSSGSPYEQYF. The CDR3 nucleotides read TGTGCCAGCAGCTCAAGCGGGTCTCCCTACGAGCAGTACTTC. The chain is built from TRBV6-1 and TRBJ2-7; TRBD2 is a possible D gene (6 bases). In germline, CDR1 is MNHNS, CDR2 SASEGT. CDR3 length: 14 amino acids. Trimming left V 6 bases short and J 2 bases short, with 14 bases between.

This clone was observed a few times. The chain is built from TRBV5-1 and TRBJ2-2, with 9 positions matching TRBD2. Unmatched junction bases numbered 8, after V lost 7 bases and J lost 1 base. The CDR3 is 16 residues long. Germline-derived CDR1 and CDR2 are SGHRS and YFSETQ. Here the CDR3 DNA reads TGCGCCAGCGGGTTGTTGACTAGCGGGAACACCGGGGAGCTGTTTTTT. Its translation is CASGLLTSGNTGELFF.

J is TRBJ2-1 and V is TRBV5-6; D gene ambiguous. The CDR3 is 13 amino acids. Germline assignment: CDR1 SGHDT and CDR2 YYEEEE. V was cut by 4 bases and J by 2 bases, with 7 bases left in between. CDR3 protein: CASSPRTYNEQFF. In DNA, the CDR3 is TGTGCCAGCAGCCCTAGGACCTACAATGAGCAGTTCTTC.

The genes are TRBV7-8 and TRBJ1-5; no clear D. Trimming shortened V by 3 bases and J by 1 base, and 4 bases separated the two germline ends. CDR1 and CDR2 (germline): SGHVS, FQNEAQ. There are 13 residues in the CDR3. CDR3 region: CASSFQSNQPQHF. The CDR3 DNA follows: TGTGCCAGCAGCTTTCAAAGCAATCAGCCCCAGCATTTT.

The table lists this clone with a few counts. The chain carries TRBV5-1 and TRBJ1-1; possibly TRBD1 for D (6 bases). The CDR3 has 13 residues. CDR1 and CDR2 (germline): SGHRS, YFSETQ. V was trimmed by 7 bases and J by 0 bases, leaving 10 bases between them. CDR3 in DNA: TGCGCCAGCCAATCAGGGGTGAACACTGAAGCTTTCTTT. Its translation: CASQSGVNTEAFF.

The chain recombines TRBV6-1 with TRBJ2-7; the match to TRBD1 covers 7 bases. Germline trimming cut 4 bases from V and 2 bases from J; bases unmatched to any gene: 5. This CDR3 contains 14 residues. CDR1 and CDR2 from the germline V gene are MNHNS and SASEGT. In DNA, the CDR3 is TGTGCCAGCAGTGCGCGACAGGGAACCTACGAGCAGTACTTC. Protein sequence: CASSARQGTYEQYF.

V usage is TRBV13 and J usage is TRBJ2-3; TRBD1 is a possible D gene (6 bases). Germline CDR1 and CDR2: PRHDT and FYEKMQ (reference sequence). V was shortened by 1 base and J by 3 bases, with 8 bases between the two germline ends. The CDR3 has 14 amino acids. CDR3 sequence (DNA): TGTGCCAGCAGCTTAGTACAGGGTACAGATACGCAGTATTTT. As protein: CASSLVQGTDTQYF. Filled out from reference TRBV13 and TRBJ2-3, the complete variable domain reads AAGVIQSPRHLIKEKRETATLKCYPIPRHDTVYWYQQGPGQDPQFLISFYEKMQSDKGSIPDRFSAQQFSDYHSELNMSSLELGDSALYFCASSLVQGTDTQYFGPGTRLTVL.

Only a few counts were recorded for this clone. This chain's CDR3 is CASSAGTPFGNSGNTIYF. The CDR3, as DNA: TGTGCCAGCAGCGCCGGGACACCATTCGGGAACTCTGGAAACACCATATATTTT. The V gene is TRBV9, the J gene TRBJ1-3; TRBD1 is a possible D gene (6 bases). CDR1 SGDLS and CDR2 YYNGEE come from the germline V gene. Trimming took 3 bases from V and 0 from J, leaving 19 bases between them. CDR3 length: 18 amino acids. The whole variable domain, filled in from reference TRBV9 and TRBJ1-3, reads DSGVTQTPKHLITATGQRVTLRCSPRSGDLSVYWYQQSLDQGLQFLIQYYNGEERAKGNILERFSAQQFPDLHSELNLSSLELGDSALYFCASSAGTPFGNSGNTIYFGEGSWLTVV.

This clone was seen a single time. The chain has TRBV9 and TRBJ1-1, with 7 bases identical to TRBD1. With 3 bases clipped from V and 2 bases from J, the junction kept 4 bases outside the gene matches. CDR1 SGDLS and CDR2 YYNGEE come from the germline V gene. There are 14 residues in the CDR3. The CDR3 region is CASSETGRNTEAFF. CDR3 DNA sequence: TGTGCCAGCAGCGAGACAGGGAGAAACACTGAAGCTTTCTTT.

The genes are TRBV19 and TRBJ2-2, with D tentatively TRBD2 (6 bases). Trimming took off 0 bases at V and 7 bases at J, with 15 bases between the two ends. There are 16 residues in the CDR3. Germline CDR1 LNHDA, CDR2 SQIVND (reference sequence). As DNA, the CDR3 is TGTGCCAGTAGTATAGAGGAGTGGGGACTGAGCGGGGAGCTGTTTTTT. Its protein product is CASSIEEWGLSGELFF.

This clone was seen just once. The chain links TRBV6-1 to TRBJ2-1, with D possibly matching TRBD1 (6 bases). Germline V lookup: CDR1 MNHNS, CDR2 SASEGT. V was clipped by 3 bases and J by 2 bases, with 14 bases between them. CDR3 length equals 16 residues. The CDR3 coding sequence is TGTGCCAGCAGTGAGGCCCCAGGGGTAACCTACAATGAGCAGTTCTTC. This codes for CASSEAPGVTYNEQFF.

This clone was found a few times. The chain combines TRBV7-9 with TRBJ2-3; D unresolved. CDR1 SEHNR and CDR2 FQNEAQ come from the germline V gene (reference sequence). V lost 3 bases, J lost 2 bases, and 12 bases lay in between. This CDR3 contains 15 residues. This chain's CDR3 is CASSFQSGNTDTQYF. DNA of the CDR3: TGTGCCAGCAGCTTTCAATCAGGAAACACAGATACGCAGTATTTT.

The J gene is TRBJ2-1, the V gene TRBV7-3; 8 nucleotides align to TRBD1. Looked up from germline, CDR1 is SGHTA and CDR2 is FQGTGA. The CDR3 covers 15 residues. The junction had 4 bases not matched to a gene; V was cut back by 4 bases and J by 2 bases. CDR3 region: CASSSDRAAYNEQFF. CDR3 nucleotides: TGTGCCAGCAGCTCGGACAGGGCGGCCTACAATGAGCAGTTCTTC.

V and J are TRBV18 and TRBJ1-1; 7 bases align to TRBD1. The germline V gene has CDR1 KGHSH and CDR2 LQKENI. CDR3 length: 16 amino acids. The ends lost 2 bases at V and 4 bases at J; junction bases unmatched: 10. The CDR3 sequence is CASSPLGTGAPTEAFF. The CDR3 nucleotides are TGTGCCAGCTCACCATTGGGCACAGGGGCTCCCACTGAAGCTTTCTTT.

The chain combines TRBV2 with TRBJ1-1; no definite D call. Trimming shortened V by 7 bases and J by 3 bases, and 15 bases separated the two germline ends. CDR1 is SNHLY and CDR2 is FYNNEI in the germline V gene. The CDR3 is 14 residues long. In DNA, the CDR3 is TGTGCCAGCATCGGACTGAAAAGGGACACTGAAGCTTTCTTT. This translates into CASIGLKRDTEAFF.

The V gene is TRBV4-1, the J gene TRBJ2-4; 8 nucleotides line up with TRBD2. The ends lost 0 bases at V and 0 bases at J; junction bases unmatched: 7. Per germline, CDR1 MGHRA and CDR2 YSYEKL. The CDR3 consists of 18 residues. The CDR3 here is CASSQDGGSGIAKNIQYF. In nucleotides, the CDR3 is TGCGCCAGCAGCCAAGATGGGGGTAGCGGGATAGCCAAAAACATTCAGTACTTC.

This clone was recorded once. DNA of the CDR3: TGTGCCAGCAGTGAAGCGGGAGTAGGGTACAATGAGCAGTTCTTC. It is translated as CASSEAGVGYNEQFF. The chain couples TRBV6-1 to TRBJ2-1, with D perhaps matching TRBD2 (5 bases). Germline assignment: CDR1 MNHNS and CDR2 SASEGT. The CDR3 has 15 amino acids. V lost 0 bases, J lost 4 bases, and 10 bases lay in between.

In this sample, this clone turned up a few times. The rearrangement uses TRBV6-5 and TRBJ2-1; D uncertain. CDR1 is MNHEY, CDR2 SVGAGI, per germline. The CDR3 consists of 11 residues. Trimming removed 4 bases from V and 7 bases from J, with 5 bases in between. The CDR3, as DNA: TGTGCCAGCAGTTCCATGAATGAGCAGTTCTTC. Translated: CASSSMNEQFF.

The chain employs TRBV10-1 and TRBJ2-5, with 7 bases lining up with TRBD1. The CDR3 extends over 14 amino acids. CDR1 is WNHNN, CDR2 SYGVQD, per germline (reference sequence). Losses at the gene ends were 2 bases for V and 5 bases for J; bases not matched to a gene: 5. The CDR3 region is CASSEHRGFETQYF. The DNA for the CDR3 is TGCGCCAGCAGTGAGCACAGGGGTTTCGAGACCCAGTACTTC.

The J gene is TRBJ1-2, the V gene TRBV5-6; D possibly corresponds to TRBD1 (5 bases). Trimming took 0 bases from V and 8 from J, leaving 11 bases between them. This CDR3 has 13 residues. Germline values: CDR1 SGHDT, CDR2 YYEEEE. The CDR3 DNA reads TGTGCCAGCAGCTTGGGCCAGGGAGGAGGCTACACCTTC. Translation gives CASSLGQGGGYTF.